These T cell receptor beta chains were read from a single sample in a study of read filtering for tumor transcriptome and immune sequencing. TCRdb called the reads again in MiXCR, with one record for every CDR3 protein. The sample yields about 50,000 distinct CDR3 sequences, 20% seen once. The sample consisted of a population of CD138-negative cells sorted from bone marrow. These receptors were collected from a donor at least 40 years old with multiple myeloma. The CDR3 runs from the conserved cysteine through the conserved F or W. Each record gives: CDR3 DNA, CDR3 protein, J gene, V gene, D gene, clone size. A D gene is named only where the DNA matches it firmly. Size tells how often a clone was seen (once, few, many) or the class of an expanded clone, and some rows leave it out.

CDR3nt: TGTGCCAGCTCAAATACTAGGGACACTGAAGCTTTCTTT
CDR3aa: CASSNTRDTEAFF
j_gene: TRBJ1-1
v_gene: TRBV18
d_gene: -
abundance: many

CDR3nt: TGTGCCAGCAGCCCCGGGACAGAAAATAGCAATCAGCCCCAGCATTTT
CDR3aa: CASSPGTENSNQPQHF
j_gene: TRBJ1-5
v_gene: TRBV5-5
d_gene: TRBD1
abundance: many

CDR3nt: TGTGCCAGCAGTTCGCTAGCGGGGGGCTACAATGAGCAGTTCTTC
CDR3aa: CASSSLAGGYNEQFF
j_gene: TRBJ2-1
v_gene: TRBV6-5
d_gene: TRBD2
abundance: many

CDR3nt: TGTGCCTCCTGTTGGGGAGGGGGCACAGATACGCAGTATTTT
CDR3aa: CASCWGGGTDTQYF
j_gene: TRBJ2-3
v_gene: TRBV12-3/TRBV12-4
d_gene: TRBD2
abundance: many

CDR3nt: TGCAGCGTTGAAGGGCGGACAGGGTTAGGCGAGACCCAGTACTTC
CDR3aa: CSVEGRTGLGETQYF
j_gene: TRBJ2-5
v_gene: TRBV29-1
d_gene: TRBD1
abundance: medium-sized

CDR3nt: TGTGCCAGCAGTGAGAAGTCTAGCGGGTACAATGAGCAGTTCTTC
CDR3aa: CASSEKSSGYNEQFF
j_gene: TRBJ2-1
v_gene: TRBV2
d_gene: TRBD2
abundance: many

CDR3nt: TGTGCCAGCAGCACACCAAGTGAGCAGTTCTTC
CDR3aa: CASSTPSEQFF
j_gene: TRBJ2-1
v_gene: TRBV28
d_gene: -
abundance: many

CDR3nt: TGCGCCAGCAGCCAAGATCGGTTCAGCAATCAGCCCCCGCATTTT
CDR3aa: CASSQDRFSNQPPHF
j_gene: TRBJ1-5
v_gene: TRBV4-3
d_gene: -
abundance: -

CDR3nt: TGCGCCAGCAGCCAGAGGACTAGTATCGATGAGCAGTTCTTC
CDR3aa: CASSQRTSIDEQFF
j_gene: TRBJ2-1
v_gene: TRBV4-1
d_gene: TRBD2
abundance: medium-sized

CDR3nt: TGTGCCAGCAGCCTCGACAGGGACAACGAGCAGTACTTC
CDR3aa: CASSLDRDNEQYF
j_gene: TRBJ2-7
v_gene: TRBV12-3/TRBV12-4
d_gene: TRBD1
abundance: many

CDR3nt: TGTGCCAGTAGTGAGGCAGCCTCTTCAGCCCAGCATTTT
CDR3aa: CASSEAASSAQHF
j_gene: TRBJ1-5
v_gene: TRBV19
d_gene: -
abundance: few

CDR3nt: TGTGCCAGCAGTGCGGGTAAGACTCGGAGAAATGAGCAGTTCTTC
CDR3aa: CASSAGKTRRNEQFF
j_gene: TRBJ2-1
v_gene: TRBV6-1
d_gene: -
abundance: many

CDR3nt: TGCAGTGCTAGAAGAGACTTCTACGAGCAGTACTTC
CDR3aa: CSARRDFYEQYF
j_gene: TRBJ2-7
v_gene: TRBV20-1
d_gene: -
abundance: -

CDR3nt: TGTGCCAGCAGCACCCAGGGGGGAGCCTACGAGCAGTACTTC
CDR3aa: CASSTQGGAYEQYF
j_gene: TRBJ2-7
v_gene: TRBV7-2
d_gene: -
abundance: many

CDR3nt: TGCGCCAGCAGCCAAGCTTACCCTCAAAACACCGGGGAGCTGTTTTTT
CDR3aa: CASSQAYPQNTGELFF
j_gene: TRBJ2-2
v_gene: TRBV4-1
d_gene: -
abundance: -

CDR3nt: TGTGCCAGCAGTATCGCCCGTGAGCAGTTCTTC
CDR3aa: CASSIAREQFF
j_gene: TRBJ2-1
v_gene: TRBV12-3/TRBV12-4
d_gene: -
abundance: -

CDR3nt: TGCAGCTGTAGCGGGCAAGACTCCTACGAGCAGTACTTC
CDR3aa: CSCSGQDSYEQYF
j_gene: TRBJ2-7
v_gene: TRBV29-1
d_gene: TRBD2
abundance: many

CDR3nt: TGCGCCAGCAGCCAAGATGACGGGGGTGGAAACACCATATATTTT
CDR3aa: CASSQDDGGGNTIYF
j_gene: TRBJ1-3
v_gene: TRBV4-1
d_gene: -
abundance: few

CDR3nt: TGTGCCAGCAGCACTTCCCTAGCGGGAGGGCCGGGGACCCAGTACTTC
CDR3aa: CASSTSLAGGPGTQYF
j_gene: TRBJ2-5
v_gene: TRBV11-3
d_gene: TRBD2
abundance: many

CDR3nt: TGTGCCAGCAGCCCAGGGGGCACTGAAGCTTTCTTT
CDR3aa: CASSPGGTEAFF
j_gene: TRBJ1-1
v_gene: TRBV11-3
d_gene: TRBD1
abundance: many

CDR3nt: TGCAGTGCTAGGAGTCGGTCCGCGGGATCAGCCTACGAGCAGTACTTC
CDR3aa: CSARSRSAGSAYEQYF
j_gene: TRBJ2-7
v_gene: TRBV20-1
d_gene: -
abundance: -

CDR3nt: TGTGCCAGCAGCCCGTCCAGGGGGCAAAGTGAAAAACTGTTTTTT
CDR3aa: CASSPSRGQSEKLFF
j_gene: TRBJ1-4
v_gene: TRBV5-6
d_gene: TRBD1
abundance: -

CDR3nt: TGTGCCACCATTTGGGGAAATGTAGCGGGAGTAAGTGAGCAGTTCTTC
CDR3aa: CATIWGNVAGVSEQFF
j_gene: TRBJ2-1
v_gene: TRBV28
d_gene: TRBD2
abundance: many

CDR3nt: TGTGCCAGTGGCCCCTACGAGCAGTACTTC
CDR3aa: CASGPYEQYF
j_gene: TRBJ2-7
v_gene: TRBV19
d_gene: -
abundance: many

CDR3nt: TGCGCCAGCAGTGAGTCTCTGGGAGTACCCCAGTACTTC
CDR3aa: CASSESLGVPQYF
j_gene: TRBJ2-5
v_gene: TRBV10-2
d_gene: -
abundance: many

CDR3nt: TGTGCCAGCAGCATAAACCAGGGGCTCGCCGGGGAGCTGTTTTTT
CDR3aa: CASSINQGLAGELFF
j_gene: TRBJ2-2
v_gene: TRBV9
d_gene: -
abundance: -

CDR3nt: TGTGCCAGCAGTGAGCTCCCCAAGACTAGCGGGAGCGCAGATACGCAGTATTTT
CDR3aa: CASSELPKTSGSADTQYF
j_gene: TRBJ2-3
v_gene: TRBV6-1
d_gene: TRBD2
abundance: many

CDR3nt: TGTGCCAGCAGTTTATCGACTTCCCAGGGCAAAAACATTCAGTACTTC
CDR3aa: CASSLSTSQGKNIQYF
j_gene: TRBJ2-4
v_gene: TRBV28
d_gene: -
abundance: many

CDR3nt: TGTGCCAGCAGCTTCACGACAGGGGGGACCGGGGAGCTGTTTTTT
CDR3aa: CASSFTTGGTGELFF
j_gene: TRBJ2-2
v_gene: TRBV5-6
d_gene: TRBD1
abundance: many

CDR3nt: TGTGCCAGCAGTCCTACAGCCGGGGGGGTTAGCAATCAGCCCCAGCATTTT
CDR3aa: CASSPTAGGVSNQPQHF
j_gene: TRBJ1-5
v_gene: TRBV12-3/TRBV12-4
d_gene: -
abundance: few

CDR3nt: TGCAGCGTTGGGGTAGCGGGAAGCACAAATGCGCAGTATTTT
CDR3aa: CSVGVAGSTNAQYF
j_gene: TRBJ2-3
v_gene: TRBV29-1
d_gene: TRBD2
abundance: -

CDR3nt: TGTGCCAGCAGTGACCCTGGACAGGGGACCGGGGAGCTGTTTTTT
CDR3aa: CASSDPGQGTGELFF
j_gene: TRBJ2-2
v_gene: TRBV2
d_gene: TRBD1
abundance: many

CDR3nt: TGTGCCAGCAGTGGTCAGCTCGGAGGGGAGCTGTTTTTT
CDR3aa: CASSGQLGGELFF
j_gene: TRBJ2-2
v_gene: TRBV6-4
d_gene: -
abundance: many

CDR3nt: TGCAGCGTTGAAGATTTCCGCCCGGGGGGTACTGAAGCTTTCTTT
CDR3aa: CSVEDFRPGGTEAFF
j_gene: TRBJ1-1
v_gene: TRBV29-1
d_gene: -
abundance: many

CDR3nt: TGTGCCAGCAGTGATACCCAGGGGGTCGGGGAGCTGTTTTTT
CDR3aa: CASSDTQGVGELFF
j_gene: TRBJ2-2
v_gene: TRBV6-1
d_gene: TRBD1
abundance: many

CDR3nt: TGCGCCAGCAGCTTTCTCTCTGGAAACACCATATATTTT
CDR3aa: CASSFLSGNTIYF
j_gene: TRBJ1-3
v_gene: TRBV5-1
d_gene: -
abundance: many

CDR3nt: TGCGCCAGCAGGCGGCAGACCGCCGACAGATCCTACGAGCAGTACTTC
CDR3aa: CASRRQTADRSYEQYF
j_gene: TRBJ2-7
v_gene: TRBV4-3
d_gene: -
abundance: many

CDR3nt: TGCGCCAGCAGCCTTGCAACCGACTCCTACAATGAGCAGTTCTTC
CDR3aa: CASSLATDSYNEQFF
j_gene: TRBJ2-1
v_gene: TRBV4-3
d_gene: -
abundance: many

CDR3nt: TGTGCCAGCAGCTTAGGGCTAGCGTATCACAATGAACAGTTCTTC
CDR3aa: CASSLGLAYHNEQFF
j_gene: TRBJ2-1
v_gene: TRBV7-9
d_gene: -
abundance: -

CDR3nt: TGCGCCAGCAGCCATTTTGGGGACAGGGTTGGGCGGCCCCAGCATTTT
CDR3aa: CASSHFGDRVGRPQHF
j_gene: TRBJ1-5
v_gene: TRBV4-1
d_gene: TRBD1
abundance: -

CDR3nt: TGCGCCAGCAGCTTGGGGACAGGGAACACTGAAGCTTTCTTT
CDR3aa: CASSLGTGNTEAFF
j_gene: TRBJ1-1
v_gene: TRBV5-1
d_gene: TRBD1
abundance: many

CDR3nt: TGTGCCAGCACTCAGGACAGGGGGCGGAACGAGCAGTACTTC
CDR3aa: CASTQDRGRNEQYF
j_gene: TRBJ2-7
v_gene: TRBV12-3/TRBV12-4
d_gene: TRBD1
abundance: many

CDR3nt: TGTGCCAGCAGCGGAGGACTCAGGGGGCCTAACTATGGCTACACCTTC
CDR3aa: CASSGGLRGPNYGYTF
j_gene: TRBJ1-2
v_gene: TRBV25-1
d_gene: TRBD1
abundance: -

CDR3nt: TGTGCCAGCAGAAAACCGGACCGGGGACCCGGGGAGCTGTTTTTT
CDR3aa: CASRKPDRGPGELFF
j_gene: TRBJ2-2
v_gene: TRBV27
d_gene: -
abundance: many

CDR3nt: TGTGCCAGTAGTAGAGGGACATTACTGGGTGAGCAGTTCTTC
CDR3aa: CASSRGTLLGEQFF
j_gene: TRBJ2-1
v_gene: TRBV19
d_gene: -
abundance: many

CDR3nt: TGTGCCAGCAATTCGGGCCCGCAGACCCAGTACTTC
CDR3aa: CASNSGPQTQYF
j_gene: TRBJ2-5
v_gene: TRBV12-3/TRBV12-4
d_gene: -
abundance: -

CDR3nt: TGCAGTGCTAGGAGGGAGGGGGCCTATGAGCAGTTCTTC
CDR3aa: CSARREGAYEQFF
j_gene: TRBJ2-1
v_gene: TRBV20-1
d_gene: -
abundance: medium-sized

CDR3nt: TGTGCCTGGAGTACAAGGATGCGCGGGAGGTACGAGCGGTACTTC
CDR3aa: CAWSTRMRGRYERYF
j_gene: TRBJ2-7
v_gene: TRBV30
d_gene: TRBD2
abundance: -

CDR3nt: TGCAGCGTTGAGTCTGGAAACACCATATATTTT
CDR3aa: CSVESGNTIYF
j_gene: TRBJ1-3
v_gene: TRBV29-1
d_gene: -
abundance: many

CDR3nt: TGTGCCAGCAGCTTCGGGGCCACTAAAGAGACCCAGTACTTC
CDR3aa: CASSFGATKETQYF
j_gene: TRBJ2-5
v_gene: TRBV7-9
d_gene: -
abundance: many